This T cell receptor (beta chain) was captured in a study of blood T cell repertoires in COVID-19. Study-level information: Spain, Italy and the United States supplied samples that represented acute and convalescent COVID-19. T cells, B-cell-depleted T cells, or PBMCs provided the cDNA or gDNA that served as material.

The Seattle patients, enrolled during active infection, were followed longitudinally. The germline CDR1 and CDR2 sequences are MDHEN and SYDVKM. The CDR3 sequence is 14 residues long. Losses at the gene ends were 11 bases for V and 6 bases for J; bases not matched to a gene: 14. In the study's own analysis: Reference gene primer amplification yielded estimated nucleated cell counts. This table comes from immunoSEQ multiplex PCR, and its TCRdb copy is limited to in-frame clones, with some not included. V, J and clone size derive from that table, while D and trimming were established from the DNA sequence. Of almost 350,000 clones in the sample, roughly nine tenths were seen once.

Material for sequencing was peripheral blood. The chain joins TRBV28 to TRBJ1-2, with 8 bases lining up with TRBD1. The origin of this receptor is a woman aged 60 to 75 with COVID-19, enrolled during active disease. In nucleotides, the CDR3 is TGTGCCGCCAAAACGGTGGCAGGGGGCCATGGCTACACCTTC. It is translated as CAAKTVAGGHGYTF.